A single sample is the source of the 22 T cell receptor beta chains below, sequenced in a study of control samples from healthy donors and cancer patients. TCRdb's table, derived via immunoSEQ multiplex PCR, lists solely in-frame clones and lacks some. The table has about 160,000 clones, roughly 94% seen once. Material for sequencing was blood. These receptors all come from a woman aged 40 to 50 in good health.

The chain combines TRBV5-5 with TRBJ2-1; 12 bases are a match to TRBD2. Germline V gives CDR1 SGHKS, CDR2 YYEKEE (reference sequence). V lost 5 bases to trimming and J lost 4 bases; unmatched junction nucleotides: 19. The CDR3 totals 20 residues. CDR3 nucleotide sequence: TGTGCCAGCAGAACCGGTTTAGGGCTAGCGGGAGGGCCGGGTTACAATGAGCAGTTCTTC. Translated: CASRTGLGLAGGPGYNEQFF. Supplemented by reference TRBV5-5 and TRBJ2-1, the full variable domain reads DAGVTQSPTHLIKTRGQQVTLRCSPISGHKSVSWYQQVLGQGPQFIFQYYEKEERGRGNFPDRFSARQFPNYSSELNVNALLLGDSALYLCASRTGLGLAGGPGYNEQFFGPGTRLTVL.

The J gene is TRBJ1-3, the V gene TRBV6-5, with 9 bases aligning to TRBD1. CDR1 is MNHEY and CDR2 is SVGAGI in the germline V gene. With V trimmed by 8 bases and J by 9 bases, 5 bases remained unmatched. The CDR3 loop spans 12 amino acids. CDR3 residues: CASWDREATIYF. DNA for the CDR3: TGTGCCAGCTGGGACAGGGAGGCCACCATATATTTT.

The gene calls are TRBV2 and TRBJ1-6, with D uncertain. The length of the CDR3 is 12 residues. V was trimmed by 8 bases and J by 11 bases, leaving 13 bases between them. Germline V gives CDR1 SNHLY, CDR2 FYNNEI. The CDR3 protein is CASASSIPPLHF. DNA for the CDR3: TGTGCCAGCGCTTCCTCAATCCCACCCCTCCACTTT.

V is TRBV12-3 or TRBV12-4 and J is TRBJ2-7; either TRBD1 or TRBD2 may supply D (5 bases each). V lost 6 bases to trimming and J lost 1 base, with 10 bases between them. CDR3 size: 13 residues. The CDR3 sequence is CASSRDGSYEQYF. The CDR3, as DNA: TGTGCCAGCAGCCGGGACGGATCCTACGAGCAGTACTTC.

The chain joins TRBV27 to TRBJ1-1; 10 bases are a match to TRBD1. V lost 6 bases, J lost 8 bases, and 3 bases stayed unmatched. Germline-derived CDR1 and CDR2 are MNHEY and SMNVEV (reference sequence). The CDR3 is made up of 12 amino acids. CDR3 DNA: TGTGCCAGCAGCGGGACAGGGGCGGAAGCTTTCTTT. Amino acids: CASSGTGAEAFF.

This sequence joins TRBV7-9 and TRBJ1-1, with a possible D match to TRBD1 (6 bases). The CDR3 has 15 residues. The V and J ends lost 2 bases and 3 bases respectively, with 13 bases between them. The germline CDR1 and CDR2 sequences are SEHNR and FQNEAQ (reference sequence). Here the CDR3 reads CASSLMGGQDTEAFF. CDR3 nucleotides: TGTGCCAGCAGCTTAATGGGGGGGCAGGACACTGAAGCTTTCTTT.

The chain links TRBV9 to TRBJ2-3, with D unclear. CDR1 SGDLS and CDR2 YYNGEE come from the germline V gene. This CDR3 is built from 13 residues. V was shortened by 0 bases and J by 3 bases, with 5 bases between the two germline ends. Here the CDR3 reads CASSVASTDTQYF. Here the CDR3 DNA reads TGTGCCAGCAGCGTAGCGAGTACAGATACGCAGTATTTT.

The chain has TRBV7-9 and TRBJ1-1; tentatively, D is TRBD1 (5 bases). CDR1 SEHNR and CDR2 FQNEAQ come from the germline V gene (reference sequence). The length of the CDR3 is 18 residues. Trimming took off 5 bases at V and 8 bases at J, with 30 bases between the two ends. DNA of the CDR3: TGTGCCAGCAGCCCGAAACTCCGCGAGGGGCGAGGAACACTGGAAGCTTTCTTT. Residues: CASSPKLREGRGTLEAFF. The full variable domain, in which reference TRBV7-9 and TRBJ1-1 provide the parts outside the CDR3, is DTGVSQNPRHKITKRGQNVTFRCDPISEHNRLYWYRQTLGQGPEFLTYFQNEAQLEKSRLLSDRFSAERPKGSFSTLEIQRTEQGDSAMYLCASSPKLREGRGTLEAFFGQGTRLTVV.

The chain joins TRBV19 to TRBJ1-2; a possible D gene is TRBD1 (5 bases). The CDR3 totals 14 residues. Germline V gene data show CDR1 as LNHDA and CDR2 as SQIVND (reference sequence). Trimming removed 3 bases at V and 1 base at J, with 9 bases between. CDR3 in DNA: TGTGCCAGTAGTATCGACAGAGATAACTATGGCTACACCTTC. Protein: CASSIDRDNYGYTF.

This clone appeared a single time. CDR3 residues: CASSLDLGIQPQHF. CDR3 bases: TGTGCCAGCAGCTTAGATCTGGGGATTCAGCCCCAGCATTTT. The chain recombines TRBV11-2 with TRBJ1-5; D not certain. Germline V gives CDR1 SGHAT, CDR2 FQNNGV. V was clipped by 0 bases and J by 6 bases, with 9 bases between them. This CDR3 comprises 14 residues.

This chain links TRBV10-1 with TRBJ1-1; D unclear. V lost 7 bases, J lost 3 bases, and 12 bases lay in between. This CDR3 comprises 13 residues. Germline CDR1 is WNHNN and CDR2 is SYGVQD (reference sequence). Here the CDR3 DNA reads TGCGCCAGCACTAAGAGGGCGGACACTGAAGCTTTCTTT. Its protein product is CASTKRADTEAFF.

J is TRBJ1-3 and V is TRBV5-6; the match to TRBD1 covers 9 bases. Germline V gives CDR1 SGHDT, CDR2 YYEEEE. J gave up 4 bases and V 0 bases, and 8 bases lay outside the gene matches. The CDR3 length is 17 residues. The CDR3 DNA sequence: TGTGCCAGCAGCTTGGCCACAGGGGGCATTTTGGGAAACACCATATATTTT. Translating it yields CASSLATGGILGNTIYF.

The chain links TRBV7-8 to TRBJ2-1, with D maybe TRBD2 (5 bases). Germline CDR1 and CDR2: SGHVS and FQNEAQ. This CDR3 is 14 amino acids long. V lost 5 bases and J 3 bases, leaving 11 bases between the germline ends. The CDR3 sequence is CASSPSTSYNEQFF. The CDR3 nucleotides are TGTGCCAGCAGCCCGAGTACTAGCTACAATGAGCAGTTCTTC. Complete variable domain (other parts from reference TRBV7-8 and TRBJ2-1): GAGVSQSPRYKVAKRGQDVALRCDPISGHVSLFWYQQALGQGPEFLTYFQNEAQLDKSGLPSDRFFAERPEGSVSTLKIQRTQQEDSAVYLCASSPSTSYNEQFFGPGTRLTVL.

This sequence joins TRBV5-6 and TRBJ1-5; possibly TRBD1 for D (5 bases). The germline V gene encodes CDR1 SGHDT and CDR2 YYEEEE. This CDR3 has 15 residues. V was cut by 0 bases and J by 4 bases, with 11 bases left in between. As DNA, the CDR3 is TGTGCCAGCAGCTTGGGAGGGGCCCTTAATCAGCCCCAGCATTTT. Amino acid sequence: CASSLGGALNQPQHF.

A single count supports this clone. The chain joins TRBV20-1 to TRBJ2-6; tentative D call: TRBD1 (5 bases). V lost 3 bases and J lost 0, with 12 bases in between. Germline V gene data show CDR1 as DFQATT and CDR2 as SNEGSKA (reference sequence). This CDR3 contains 16 residues. As DNA, the CDR3 is TGCAGTGCTAGTGGACAAAAGCACTCTGGGGCCAACGTCCTGACTTTC. Translating it yields CSASGQKHSGANVLTF.

This rearrangement joins TRBV12-3 or TRBV12-4 to TRBJ1-2, with 8 bases fitting TRBD1. The CDR3 loop spans 12 amino acids. The V segment lost 6 bases and the J segment 10 bases; nucleotides outside the gene matches: 7. The CDR3 bases are TGTGCCAGCAGCACGGACAGGGCCCTCTACACCTTC. Its translation is CASSTDRALYTF.

The J gene is TRBJ1-4, the V gene TRBV28; possible D gene TRBD1, 5 bases. In germline, CDR1 is MDHEN, CDR2 SYDVKM. The CDR3 totals 14 residues. Trimming pared 5 bases from V and 5 bases from J, leaving 12 bases between. The CDR3 sequence is CASSQPGDNEKLFF. Written as DNA, the CDR3 is TGTGCCAGCAGTCAACCCGGGGACAATGAAAAACTGTTTTTT.

This chain connects TRBV2 to TRBJ1-2, with 7 bases aligning to TRBD1. With 6 bases clipped from V and 11 bases from J, the junction kept 3 bases outside the gene matches. Germline assignment: CDR1 SNHLY and CDR2 FYNNEI. This CDR3 has 10 residues. CDR3 DNA sequence: TGTGCCAGCAGAGACAGGGTTTACACCTTC. This gives the protein CASRDRVYTF.

The CDR3 loop is CSVEGTGVYGYTF. The CDR3 nucleotides read TGCAGCGTTGAAGGGACAGGGGTTTATGGCTACACCTTC. This sequence joins TRBV29-1 and TRBJ1-2; TRBD1 aligns across 9 bases. The CDR3 is made up of 13 amino acids. Per germline, CDR1 SQVTM and CDR2 ANQGSEA. With V trimmed by 1 base and J by 5 bases, 2 bases remained unmatched.

The rearrangement joins TRBV7-2 to TRBJ1-1; D is unclear. Germline CDR1 and CDR2: SGHTA and FQGNSA. Deletions cut 2 bases from V and 4 bases from J, with 5 bases between. This CDR3 is 12 amino acids long. The CDR3 protein is CASSLFGTEAFF. In DNA form, the CDR3 reads TGTGCCAGCAGCTTATTTGGCACTGAAGCTTTCTTT.

This clone was detected only once. The V and J genes are TRBV7-2 and TRBJ2-1; 8 bases align to TRBD2. The CDR3 is 16 residues long. Germline CDR1 SGHTA, CDR2 FQGNSA. V was pared by 3 bases and J by 5 bases, with 9 bases of the junction left unmatched. CDR3: CASSFGLGRGDNEQFF. CDR3 bases: TGTGCCAGCAGCTTCGGGTTAGGGCGGGGGGACAATGAGCAGTTCTTC. Looking up the rest from reference TRBV7-2 and TRBJ2-1 gives the full variable domain: GAGVSQSPSNKVTEKGKDVELRCDPISGHTALYWYRQSLGQGLEFLIYFQGNSAPDKSGLPSDRFSAERTGGSVSTLTIQRTQQEDSAVYLCASSFGLGRGDNEQFFGPGTRLTVL.

The chain is built from TRBV6-2 or TRBV6-3 and TRBJ2-2, with 8 bases matching TRBD2. Germline V gene data show CDR1 as MNHEY and CDR2 as SVGEGT. V lost 2 bases, J lost 5 bases, and 10 bases stayed unmatched. The CDR3 sequence is 17 residues long. This CDR3 reads CASSYGSGSIATGELFF. CDR3 nucleotides: TGTGCCAGCAGTTACGGGAGCGGGAGTATTGCGACCGGGGAGCTGTTTTTT.